The clone carrying this T cell receptor beta chain showed up many times. MiXCR, applied by TCRdb to the RACE reads, yields one record per CDR3 protein. The sample has under 85,000 distinct CDR3 sequences; about a tenth are singletons. Trimming at V came to 5 bases and at J to 6 bases, leaving 6 bases not matched to a gene. The CDR3 contains 13 residues. Germline V gene data show CDR1 as SQVTM and CDR2 as ANQGSEA. The sample is drawn from a study of human T cells and chemical hapten exposure. Sample time point: patch test 2, 6 weeks after DPC sensitization. Regarding treatment: therapeutic diphenylcyclopropenone sensitization with weekly scalp DPC.

This sample comprised whole blood, obtained in connection with sensitization to the hapten diphenylcyclopropenone (DPC). This receptor was taken from a woman in her forties or fifties with alopecia areata. Some clones in this sample may be carry-over from other donors' samples. The chain couples TRBV29-1 to TRBJ1-4; 7 bases are a match to TRBD1. Written as DNA, the CDR3 is TGCAGCGTTTGGGACAGCGCTCATGAAAAACTGTTTTTT. It yields the protein CSVWDSAHEKLFF.